The subject of this entry is one TCR beta chain. Its antigen is undetermined. TCRdb re-derived calls from the 5' RACE reads in MiXCR, one entry per CDR3 protein. The sample carries roughly 1,500,000 distinct CDR3 sequences, about 32% recorded once. The data stem from a study of identical twins. CDR3 length: 15 amino acids. Germline CDR1 MNHEY, CDR2 SVGAGI. Trimming cost V 6 bases and J 2 bases; bases outside gene matches: 6. Findings of the study overall: A cross-sectional statistical analysis, not follow-up of the same donors, supported the conclusions. A partial confounding effect on zero-insertion analyses could come from invariant MAIT and iNKT cells. There were fewer insertions in abundant cord blood beta clonotypes, but memory repertoires showed no such pattern.

Sequencing was performed on cord blood. This chain uses TRBV6-5 with TRBJ2-3, with 9 nucleotides matching TRBD2. The sequence came from a newborn girl in good health. The CDR3 sequence is CASRNLAGHTDTQYF. The CDR3 DNA reads as TGTGCCAGCAGAAACCTAGCGGGACACACAGATACGCAGTATTTT.